These 10 T cell receptor beta chains came from one sample sequenced in a study of shared clonotypes between healthy human individuals. Method: immunoSEQ multiplex PCR; TCRdb's copy keeps in-frame clones and lacks some. The data show fewer than 3 million clones, with about nine tenths seen just once and approximately 0.39% held by the top ten. Specimen: naive CD4+ T cells from PBMCs. Sample subset: CD45RA+ positively selected. The receptors were sampled from a man between 18 and 35 years old in good health. Some clones in this sample may be carry-over from other donors' samples.

The chain joins TRBV11-1 to TRBJ2-1; 7 bases line up with TRBD2. The germline V gene encodes CDR1 SGHAT and CDR2 FQDESV (reference sequence). The trim removed 3 bases at V and 9 bases at J, leaving 20 bases unmatched. The CDR3 extends over 18 amino acids. CDR3 bases: TGTGCCAGCAGCTTCGGCCCGGGGCGGGCGGGAGATGTAAGTGAGCAGTTCTTC. Its protein is CASSFGPGRAGDVSEQFF.

The rearrangement joins TRBV7-8 to TRBJ2-7; D not certain. The germline V gene encodes CDR1 SGHVS and CDR2 FQNEAQ. Trimming stripped 5 bases from V and 0 bases from J, with 11 bases between. The CDR3 is 14 residues long. The chain's CDR3 is CASSPWPSSYEQYF. The CDR3 DNA sequence: TGTGCCAGCAGCCCCTGGCCCAGCTCCTACGAGCAGTACTTC.

The chain joins TRBV2 to TRBJ2-1; D is possibly TRBD1 (6 bases). This CDR3 has 12 amino acids. The V gene lost 6 bases and the J gene lost 7 bases, with 10 bases spanning the gap. Germline assignment: CDR1 SNHLY and CDR2 FYNNEI. The CDR3 sequence is CASSGTPNEQFF. As DNA, the CDR3 is TGTGCCAGCAGCGGGACACCTAATGAGCAGTTCTTC.

The chain is built from TRBV7-2 and TRBJ2-7; D is possibly TRBD1 (8 bases). This CDR3 comprises 15 residues. Germline lookup yields CDR1 SGHTA and CDR2 FQGNSA. Trimming removed 5 bases at V and 2 bases at J, with 16 bases between. The CDR3 sequence is CASSLTGGEAYEQYF. CDR3 sequence (DNA): TGTGCCAGCAGCCTCACAGGGGGGGAGGCCTACGAGCAGTACTTC.

Notes on this clone: Other nucleotide sequences in the sample specify the same CDR3. This chain joins TRBV5-1 and TRBJ2-5, with 7 bases that match TRBD2. The germline V gene encodes CDR1 SGHRS and CDR2 YFSETQ. The CDR3 extends over 15 amino acids. J was trimmed by 3 bases and V by 0 bases; bases with no gene match: 5. CDR3 in amino acids: CASSLVGLAEETQYF. The CDR3 coding sequence is TGCGCCAGCAGCTTGGTCGGGCTAGCGGAAGAGACCCAGTACTTC.

The CDR3 coding sequence is TGTGCCAGCACGCCCGGGACAGGGGGCACCGGGGAGCTGTTTTTT. The encoded protein is CASTPGTGGTGELFF. The rearrangement links TRBV7-6 to TRBJ2-2, with TRBD1 matching over 11 bases. V lost 7 bases to trimming and J lost 4 bases; unmatched junction nucleotides: 5. This CDR3 region has 15 residues. Germline V gene lookup returns CDR1 SGHVS and CDR2 FNYEAQ.

The CDR3 protein is CAWSYPLGQIVYEAFF. CDR3 bases: TGTGCCTGGAGTTATCCTTTGGGACAGATAGTGTATGAAGCTTTCTTT. V is TRBV30 and J is TRBJ1-1; 7 bases match TRBD1. The CDR3 extends over 16 amino acids. Unmatched junction bases numbered 16, after V lost 2 bases and J lost 7 bases. CDR1 is GTSNPN and CDR2 is SVGIG in the germline V gene (reference sequence).

V and J are TRBV5-1 and TRBJ1-4; D not certain. This CDR3 comprises 14 residues. V was pared by 5 bases and J by 1 base, with 9 bases between. Germline V gives CDR1 SGHRS, CDR2 YFSETQ. The CDR3 DNA sequence: TGCGCCAGCAGATCTTTAGGAACTAATGAAAAACTGTTTTTT. It codes for CASRSLGTNEKLFF.

The chain has TRBV30 and TRBJ1-2; TRBD1 is a possible D gene (6 bases). The length of the CDR3 is 20 residues. CDR1 and CDR2 from the germline V gene are GTSNPN and SVGIG (reference sequence). With 0 bases removed from V and 3 bases from J, the gap between germline ends came to 29 bases. CDR3 nucleotides: TGTGCCTGGAGTGTACACTTCGGGGACACCACCCCAGCCACCCACTATGGCTACACCTTC. Translation: CAWSVHFGDTTPATHYGYTF.

The chain joins TRBV25-1 to TRBJ1-2, with D possibly being TRBD1 (5 bases). The CDR3 has 15 amino acids. V gave up 4 bases and J gave up 3 bases, with 15 bases separating them. The germline V gene encodes CDR1 MGHDK and CDR2 SYGVNS. The CDR3 loop is CASSAGTEMYYGYTF. The CDR3 nucleotides are TGTGCCAGCAGTGCCGGGACGGAGATGTACTATGGCTACACCTTC.